The 29 T cell receptor beta chains below come from one sample, sequenced in a study of CD8+ T cells in alopecia areata. Isolated RNA was reverse transcribed into cDNA used as the sequencing template. Assay used: immunoSEQ multiplex PCR; TCRdb lists only in-frame clones, some missing. The sample records 110,000 or so clones, around 59% being singletons. The sequencing sample was made of CD8+ T cells sorted from blood. The receptor source for this set is a human donor in good health.

This clone was detected a few times. The chain links TRBV13 to TRBJ1-6; 10 bases are a match to TRBD1. The CDR3 extends over 19 amino acids. The junction had 12 bases not matched to a gene; V was cut back by 5 bases and J by 2 bases. CDR1 is PRHDT, CDR2 FYEKMQ, per germline (reference sequence). CDR3 DNA sequence: TGTGCCAGCAGCCCAACTCCGGGACAGGGGAGGCCCTATAATTCACCCCTCCACTTT. Amino acid sequence: CASSPTPGQGRPYNSPLHF.

The CDR3 loop reads CASSSPGLADQETQYF. Here the CDR3 DNA reads TGTGCCAGCAGTTCTCCGGGACTAGCGGACCAAGAGACCCAGTACTTC. The rearrangement links TRBV6-5 to TRBJ2-5; the match to TRBD2 covers 11 bases. Germline trimming cut 4 bases from V and 0 bases from J; bases unmatched to any gene: 4. The CDR3 has 16 residues. CDR1 is MNHEY, CDR2 SVGAGI, per germline.

The V call is TRBV5-6, the J call TRBJ2-2, with a tentative D call TRBD2 (6 bases). V lost 4 bases and J 0 bases, leaving 13 bases between the germline ends. The CDR3 is 16 residues long. Germline-derived CDR1 and CDR2 are SGHDT and YYEEEE. CDR3 in amino acids: CASSPGLPANTGELFF. The CDR3 bases are TGTGCCAGCAGCCCCGGACTACCCGCGAACACCGGGGAGCTGTTTTTT.

The chain joins TRBV6-4 to TRBJ2-3; 9 bases are a match to TRBD1. The trim removed 3 bases at V and 3 bases at J, leaving 4 bases unmatched. Per the germline V gene, CDR1 is MRHNA and CDR2 is SNTAGT. The CDR3 consists of 15 residues. The CDR3 DNA sequence: TGTGCCAGCAGTGAGAAGACAGGGGGAACAGATACGCAGTATTTT. Protein product: CASSEKTGGTDTQYF.

V gene TRBV29-1 combines with J gene TRBJ1-2; D remains ambiguous. This CDR3 region has 12 residues. Per the germline V gene, CDR1 is SQVTM and CDR2 is ANQGSEA. The V end lost 2 bases, the J end lost 4 bases, and 8 bases lay between the germline ends. The CDR3 is CSVERRSYGYTF. The CDR3 nucleotides read TGCAGCGTTGAACGGCGTAGCTATGGCTACACCTTC.

The chain employs TRBV13 and TRBJ2-3, with 8 bases fitting TRBD1. With 5 bases clipped from V and 5 bases from J, the junction kept 6 bases outside the gene matches. The CDR3 has 14 amino acids. Germline CDR1 and CDR2: PRHDT and FYEKMQ (reference sequence). The CDR3 DNA reads TGTGCCAGCAGCGCAGCAGGGGGCGTAGATACGCAGTATTTT. Protein: CASSAAGGVDTQYF.

This rearrangement joins TRBV7-9 to TRBJ2-5; D possibly corresponds to TRBD2 (6 bases). The CDR3 is 14 amino acids. The V end was cut by 8 bases, the J end by 2 bases, with 15 bases between. The V gene's germline CDR1 is SEHNR and CDR2 FQNEAQ (reference sequence). The CDR3 region has the DNA TGTGCCAGCGAGCGGGCTAACTCTCAAGAGACCCAGTACTTC. This translates into CASERANSQETQYF.

This clone was seen a few times. V usage is TRBV29-1 and J usage is TRBJ2-2; TRBD2 might be the D (7 bases). This CDR3 spans 13 amino acids. CDR1 is SQVTM, CDR2 ANQGSEA, per germline. The V end lost 5 bases, the J end lost 2 bases, and 9 bases lay between the germline ends. CDR3 DNA sequence: TGCAGCGTTAGGGGGGGCAACACCGGGGAGCTGTTTTTT. Its translation is CSVRGGNTGELFF.

This clone was counted a few times. The CDR3, as DNA: TGTGCCAGCAGCGCCAGACAGGGGGCGCGGGATGAGCAGTTCTTC. Translated: CASSARQGARDEQFF. The chain recombines TRBV7-8 with TRBJ2-1, with TRBD1 matching 10 bases. The CDR3 covers 15 residues. Per the germline V gene, CDR1 is SGHVS and CDR2 is FQNEAQ. With 5 bases clipped from V and 8 bases from J, the junction kept 9 bases outside the gene matches.

The chain employs TRBV6-5 and TRBJ1-6, with D possibly being TRBD1 (5 bases). Trimming shortened V by 6 bases and J by 10 bases, and 19 bases separated the two germline ends. There are 15 residues in the CDR3. Per the germline V gene, CDR1 is MNHEY and CDR2 is SVGAGI. The CDR3 is CASRETGGWGSPLHF. CDR3 nucleotide sequence: TGTGCCAGCAGGGAAACTGGGGGATGGGGATCACCCCTCCACTTT.

This clone has more than one count but fewer than ten. The CDR3: CASSARQEPSYNEQFF. For the CDR3, the DNA is TGTGCCAGCAGTGCGCGACAGGAACCGTCCTACAATGAGCAGTTCTTC. V gene TRBV25-1 combines with J gene TRBJ2-1; tentative D call: TRBD1 (6 bases). The CDR3 spans 16 residues. Looked up from germline, CDR1 is MGHDK and CDR2 is SYGVNS. The ends were cut back, 4 bases at V and 1 base at J, with 14 bases in the middle.

The chain couples TRBV13 to TRBJ2-3, with D tentatively TRBD2 (5 bases). Trimming stripped 5 bases from V and 2 bases from J, with 11 bases between. The CDR3 sequence is 14 residues long. Germline V gene sequence: CDR1 PRHDT, CDR2 FYEKMQ (reference sequence). CDR3 in DNA: TGTGCCAGCAGCCTTGGACTCAACACAGATACGCAGTATTTT. Encoded protein: CASSLGLNTDTQYF. The variable domain in full, with the rest retrieved from reference TRBV13 and TRBJ2-3, is AAGVIQSPRHLIKEKRETATLKCYPIPRHDTVYWYQQGPGQDPQFLISFYEKMQSDKGSIPDRFSAQQFSDYHSELNMSSLELGDSALYFCASSLGLNTDTQYFGPGTRLTVL.

There are a few counts of this clone. The chain uses TRBV6-6 and TRBJ2-5; TRBD2 is a possible D gene (5 bases). The CDR3 runs to 14 residues. Germline lookup yields CDR1 MNHNY and CDR2 SVGAGI (reference sequence). The V end was cut by 5 bases, the J end by 4 bases, with 14 bases between. In DNA, the CDR3 is TGTGCCAGCAGTCCTCGGGGTTTGTTAGAGACCCAGTACTTC. Translated, it gives CASSPRGLLETQYF.

This clone was detected only a few times. The gene calls are TRBV29-1 and TRBJ2-7; the D gene is possibly TRBD1 (5 bases). Germline values: CDR1 SQVTM, CDR2 ANQGSEA. With 5 bases removed from V and 0 bases from J, the gap between germline ends came to 11 bases. This CDR3 contains 13 residues. DNA for the CDR3: TGCAGCGTTACGGGCGACAGCTCCTACGAGCAGTACTTC. This encodes CSVTGDSSYEQYF.

This chain connects TRBV6-5 to TRBJ1-5; 11 nucleotides line up with TRBD1. The CDR3 is 15 residues long. V dropped 5 bases and J dropped 1; count of bases not matched to a gene: 1. Germline lookup yields CDR1 MNHEY and CDR2 SVGAGI. The DNA for the CDR3 is TGTGCCAGCAGTCGGACAGGGGGCAGCAATCAGCCCCAGCATTTT. Translation: CASSRTGGSNQPQHF.

This clone was seen only a few times. This chain's CDR3 is CASSQFSGSYEQYF. CDR3 DNA sequence: TGCGCCAGCAGCCAGTTTTCGGGCTCCTACGAGCAGTACTTC. This sequence joins TRBV5-1 and TRBJ2-7; D not certain. This CDR3 is 14 amino acids long. Trimming pared 4 bases from V and 0 bases from J, leaving 11 bases between. Germline CDR1 is SGHRS and CDR2 is YFSETQ.

This clone was recorded at least ten times. The V gene is TRBV28, the J gene TRBJ1-5; D ambiguous. The CDR3 extends over 14 amino acids. Trimming left V 7 bases short and J 0 bases short, with 10 bases between. From germline, CDR1 is MDHEN and CDR2 SYDVKM. In DNA form, the CDR3 reads TGTGCCAGCACCGATAGTTATAGCAATCAGCCCCAGCATTTT. Translating gives CASTDSYSNQPQHF.

V is TRBV29-1 and J is TRBJ2-7; D gene ambiguous. Between the trimmed V and J ends, which lost 4 bases and 2 bases, there was a span of 9 bases. The CDR3 contains 12 residues. CDR1 SQVTM and CDR2 ANQGSEA come from the germline V gene. The DNA for the CDR3 is TGCAGCGTTGTGTCCGGCCCCTACGAGCAGTACTTC. Its translation: CSVVSGPYEQYF.

This clone is a singleton in its sample. The CDR3 DNA follows: TGCAGCGTTGTATTTGAGGCATCAACTTACAATGAGCAGTTCTTC. Translating gives CSVVFEASTYNEQFF. The chain joins TRBV29-1 to TRBJ2-1; D is ambiguous. With 4 bases removed from V and 4 bases from J, the gap between germline ends came to 17 bases. Germline CDR1 reads SQVTM; CDR2 reads ANQGSEA. The CDR3 extends over 15 amino acids.

The chain has TRBV4-2 and TRBJ2-3; 15 bases match TRBD2. V trimming: 4 bases; J trimming: 4 bases; junction bases outside the gene matches: 18. The germline V gene encodes CDR1 LGHNA and CDR2 YNFKEQ. The CDR3 sequence is 21 residues long. The CDR3 DNA reads as TGTGCCAGCAGCCCTTCATGGACTAGCGGGGGGGCCTGGGTATACCCAGATACGCAGTATTTT. Amino acids: CASSPSWTSGGAWVYPDTQYF.

This clone was seen a handful of times. V usage is TRBV7-9 and J usage is TRBJ2-1, with D maybe TRBD2 (5 bases). The CDR3 length is 12 residues. The V gene's germline CDR1 is SEHNR and CDR2 FQNEAQ (reference sequence). Trimming took 3 bases from V and 8 from J, leaving 8 bases between them. The CDR3 coding sequence is TGTGCCAGCAGCTTTTCGGGGTATGAGCAGTTCTTC. Its translation: CASSFSGYEQFF.

The chain recombines TRBV5-1 with TRBJ2-7; 9 bases fit TRBD1. The CDR3 is 14 residues long. Germline V gives CDR1 SGHRS, CDR2 YFSETQ. With 4 bases clipped from V and 4 bases from J, the junction kept 6 bases outside the gene matches. This CDR3 is CASSPKQGAYEQYF. The DNA for the CDR3 is TGCGCCAGCAGCCCTAAACAGGGGGCATACGAGCAGTACTTC.

This chain connects TRBV27 to TRBJ1-2; TRBD1 might be the D (5 bases). Trimming removed 6 bases from V and 7 bases from J, with 21 bases in between. The CDR3 covers 15 residues. Germline CDR1 reads MNHEY; CDR2 reads SMNVEV (reference sequence). CDR3 loop: CASSLSLGGAGGYTF. The CDR3 DNA reads TGTGCCAGCAGCCTCTCCCTGGGGGGAGCAGGTGGCTACACCTTC.

The chain joins TRBV7-8 to TRBJ2-1; TRBD1 matches at 10 bases. Germline V lookup: CDR1 SGHVS, CDR2 FQNEAQ. This CDR3 has 16 amino acids. Trimming took 1 base from V and 8 from J; bases not matched to a gene: 8. CDR3 protein: CASSLVSGQGIDEQFF. For the CDR3, the DNA is TGTGCCAGCAGCTTAGTTTCGGGACAGGGGATAGATGAGCAGTTCTTC.

The chain is built from TRBV5-6 and TRBJ2-5, with unresolved D. The J call could be wrong; TRBJ2-7 is a better fit for the DNA end. Germline CDR1 SGHDT, CDR2 YYEEEE. The CDR3 length is 16 residues. The CDR3 bases are TGTGCCAGCAGCTTGCCCATGGGGTTAGGGTCCTACGAGCAGTACTTC. Translation gives CASSLPMGLGSYEQYF.

This clone was seen a handful of times. The CDR3: CASSLVPSGGAGNEQFF. The CDR3 nucleotides are TGTGCCAGCAGCTTAGTTCCTAGCGGGGGGGCCGGAAATGAGCAGTTCTTC. The V and J genes are TRBV7-2 and TRBJ2-1; 12 bases agree with TRBD2. There are 17 residues in the CDR3. Trimming removed 1 base from V and 7 bases from J; junction bases left unmatched: 8. Germline V lookup: CDR1 SGHTA, CDR2 FQGNSA.

The rearrangement uses TRBV7-8 and TRBJ2-3; D may match TRBD1 or TRBD2 (5 bases each). This CDR3 region has 14 residues. The germline V gene encodes CDR1 SGHVS and CDR2 FQNEAQ. V lost 3 bases, J lost 0 bases, and 7 bases lay in between. CDR3 residues: CASSFRDSTDTQYF. In DNA, the CDR3 is TGTGCCAGCAGCTTCCGGGACAGCACAGATACGCAGTATTTT.

The table lists this clone with a few counts. The CDR3 loop is CASSSRTSGGYTDTQYF. For the CDR3, the DNA is TGCGCCAGCAGCTCAAGGACTAGCGGGGGTTACACAGATACGCAGTATTTT. The gene calls are TRBV5-1 and TRBJ2-3; 13 nucleotides align to TRBD2. The CDR3 totals 17 residues. Trimming at V came to 3 bases and at J to 2 bases, leaving 6 bases not matched to a gene. CDR1 is SGHRS and CDR2 is YFSETQ in the germline V gene.

The chain uses TRBV6-5 and TRBJ1-1, with D unresolved. Germline CDR1 reads MNHEY; CDR2 reads SVGAGI. The CDR3 spans 14 residues. The V end lost 0 bases, the J end lost 5 bases, and 10 bases lay between the germline ends. The CDR3 region has the DNA TGTGCCAGCAGTTACTCGGCAGGTGGGACTGAAGCTTTCTTT. Translation gives CASSYSAGGTEAFF.